This T cell receptor beta chain was captured by sequencing in a study of T cell repertoires in cytomegalovirus infection. Overall study context: HLA-C-restricted CMV epitopes, recently identified, and well-studied HLA-B-restricted ones were used by the study. Public TCR beta signature analysis indicated the presence of both CMV infection and matching HLA type.

The study's findings and limits: Frequencies of public TCR beta families were cumulated, and this identified carriers of CMV plus the relevant HLA. There were HLA-C-restricted CMV-specific TCR beta clonotypes dominating the ex vivo response.

One entry per CDR3 protein, called by TCRdb with MiXCR from the reads. Here the sample spans 110,000 or so distinct CDR3 sequences, 30% being singletons. Germline V gene data show CDR1 as MNHNS and CDR2 as SASEGT. V lost 6 bases to trimming and J lost 0 bases, with 6 bases between them. The CDR3 has 13 residues. This clonotype was counted many times. The target antigen is unknown. The sample was CD8+ T cells from cultured PBMCs, taken from culture after CMV antigen stimulation. The chain couples TRBV6-1 to TRBJ2-1; unclear D gene. The source of this sequence is a human donor in good health (CMV status not recorded). Some clones in this sample may be carry-over from other donors' samples. This CDR3 reads CASSRVSYNEQFF. The DNA for the CDR3 is TGTGCCAGCAGCCGGGTCTCCTACAATGAGCAGTTCTTC.